A selection of T cell receptor beta chains follows, all from one sample in a study of blood T cell repertoires in COVID-19. Produced via immunoSEQ multiplex PCR; TCRdb's table is partial and in-frame only. Among approximately 76,000 clones listed, approximately 90% were seen once. Sequencing used peripheral blood. The receptors originated from a man younger than 40 with acute or convalescent COVID-19. Both conserved end residues are part of each CDR3. The D gene is left open where the match is weak. For some rows the clone size is stated as once, few or many, or as a class when expanded; others skip it.

-	TRBD1	TRBV9	TRBJ2-5	TGTGCCAGCGCGGAACAGGGGGATTCCTACCCGAACTTC	CASAEQGDSYPNF
-	-	TRBV19	TRBJ2-3	TGTGCCAGTAGACTAGCTAGCACAGATACGCAGTATTTT	CASRLASTDTQYF
-	-	TRBV15	TRBJ2-7	TGTGCCACCAGCAGAGACAGGGTCAGGTCCTACGAGCAGTACTTC	CATSRDRVRSYEQYF
-	-	TRBV5-6	TRBJ2-7	TGTGCCAGCAGCGAAGACTCAGTGTCCTCCGAGCAGTACTTC	CASSEDSVSSEQYF
-	-	TRBV18	TRBJ1-1	TGTGCCAGCTCACCAACGACTGCAACTGAAGCTTTCTTT	CASSPTTATEAFF
-	-	TRBV5-1	TRBJ2-5	TGCGCCAGCCAATTGGGGGGGGGCCAGACCCAGTACTTC	CASQLGGGQTQYF
-	-	TRBV5-3	TRBJ1-5	TGTGCCAGAAGCTTAGCGTGGAGGCGCAATCAGCCCCAGCATTTT	CARSLAWRRNQPQHF
-	TRBD2	TRBV19	TRBJ2-5	TGTGCCAGTTCCCTGACTAGCGGGAGACAGACCCAGTACTTC	CASSLTSGRQTQYF
-	TRBD1	TRBV4-1	TRBJ2-1	TGCGCCAGCAGCCAAAATAAAGGGGGCGGTTGGGATGAGCAGTTCTTC	CASSQNKGGGWDEQFF
-	-	TRBV18	TRBJ2-5	TGTGCCAGCTCACCAGGGGGCATGGTGACCCAGTACTTC	CASSPGGMVTQYF
-	TRBD2	TRBV18	TRBJ2-3	TGTGCCAGCTCACTAACTAGCGGGATTCTAACAGATACGCAGTATTTT	CASSLTSGILTDTQYF
-	-	TRBV7-9	TRBJ2-2	TGTGCCAGCATATTCGGGGGAGTCGGGGAGCTGTTTTTT	CASIFGGVGELFF
-	-	TRBV30	TRBJ1-1	TGTGCCTGGAGATCGCAGGACTTCACTGAAGCTTTCTTT	CAWRSQDFTEAFF
-	-	TRBV7-3	TRBJ2-2	TGTGCCAGCAGCCTACAGGGTTTTAGCGGGGAGCTGTTTTTT	CASSLQGFSGELFF
-	-	TRBV5-4	TRBJ2-2	TGTGCCAGCAGCCCCGGGGACGGACAGCTGAGGGTCGGGGAGCTGTTTTTT	CASSPGDGQLRVGELFF
-	TRBD2	TRBV11-2	TRBJ2-1	TGTGCCAGCAGCCCCGGGGGGATATCGGAGCAGTTCTTC	CASSPGGISEQFF
-	TRBD2	TRBV4-3	TRBJ2-1	TGCGCCAGCAGCCAACCGGCTAGCGGGAGGGCGAGTGAGCAGTTCTTC	CASSQPASGRASEQFF
-	TRBD1	TRBV7-2	TRBJ2-5	TGTGCCAGCAGCCGGAACAGGGGAGAGACCCAGTACTTC	CASSRNRGETQYF
-	-	TRBV18	TRBJ1-1	TGTGCCAGCTCACCTTACTCTACTGAAGCTTTCTTT	CASSPYSTEAFF
-	TRBD2	TRBV5-4	TRBJ2-5	TGTGCCAGCAGCCCGAAGGCGGGAGAGGAGCAGACCCAGTACTTC	CASSPKAGEEQTQYF
once	-	TRBV20-1	TRBJ1-4	TGCAGTGCTAGTAGGCGGGGACTGTTTTTT	CSASRRGLFF
once	-	TRBV7-2	TRBJ1-5	TGTGCCAGCAGCTTCAATAGCAATCAGCCCCAGCATTTT	CASSFNSNQPQHF
-	TRBD2	TRBV5-6	TRBJ2-1	TGTGCCAGCAGCCGACCCCTCGGAGCGGGAGTAGTGAGCGATGAGCAGTTCTTC	CASSRPLGAGVVSDEQFF
-	-	TRBV29-1	TRBJ2-5	TGCAGCGTATGGGGGCTCCAAGAGACCCAGTACTTC	CSVWGLQETQYF
-	-	TRBV7-9	TRBJ1-3	TGTGCCAGCAGCTCCCGACAGCCACTCTCTGGAAACACCATATATTTT	CASSSRQPLSGNTIYF
-	-	TRBV7-9	TRBJ1-1	TGTGCCAGCAGCTTAAGAGGGGAGGGCACTGAAGCTTTCTTT	CASSLRGEGTEAFF
once	-	TRBV28	TRBJ2-1	TGTGCCAGCAGTTTTTTACGGGAGATAGGCAATGAGCAGTTCTTC	CASSFLREIGNEQFF
-	TRBD2	TRBV28	TRBJ2-3	TGTGCCAGCAGTTTATGGACTAGCGGGAGCCCAGATACGCAGTATTTT	CASSLWTSGSPDTQYF
-	TRBD1	TRBV5-1	TRBJ2-7	TGCGCCAGGAACCGGCGGGACAGGGGGGTTGGGGAGCAGTACTTC	CARNRRDRGVGEQYF
-	-	TRBV6-1	TRBJ2-2	TGTGCCAGCAGTGAAGAGGGCCTACGGGAAACCGGGGAGCTGTTTTTT	CASSEEGLRETGELFF
-	TRBD1	TRBV9	TRBJ2-7	TGTGCCAGCAGCGCCTCTGGGACAGGGTCCTTCGAGCAGTACTTC	CASSASGTGSFEQYF
-	-	TRBV14	TRBJ2-1	TGTGCCAGCAGCCAAGTGCGTGAGCAGTTCTTC	CASSQVREQFF
once	-	TRBV18	TRBJ2-1	TGTGCCAGCTCACCCTCCGGGAAGGAGAACAATGAGCAGTTCTTC	CASSPSGKENNEQFF
once	-	TRBV6-2/TRBV6-3	TRBJ2-7	TGTGCCAGCAGCCCTCTGGCGTCGGGGAAACATCAGGACGAGCAGTACTTC	CASSPLASGKHQDEQYF
-	-	TRBV9	TRBJ2-3	TGTGCCAGCAGCGTAGGTCGGGATACGCAGTATTTT	CASSVGRDTQYF
-	-	TRBV12-5	TRBJ2-5	TGTGCTAGTGGTTCTGAAGTCGGGGTTGAAGAGACCCAGTACTTC	CASGSEVGVEETQYF
-	TRBD1	TRBV5-5	TRBJ1-5	TGTGCCAGCAGCTTGGACCTTCCAGGGGGTCAGCCCCAGCATTTT	CASSLDLPGGQPQHF
-	TRBD1	TRBV23-1	TRBJ1-5	TGCGCCAGCAGTCGGTGGAGGGGGCCAGGTAGCAATCAGCCCCAGCATTTT	CASSRWRGPGSNQPQHF
-	-	TRBV21-1	TRBJ2-1	TGTGCCAGCAGTACCAAAAAAACAGGCGTGCAAGACCAGTTCTTC	CASSTKKTGVQDQFF
-	TRBD2	TRBV19	TRBJ2-1	TGTGCCAGTAGTGCCAGCGGGAGTCCCTACAATGAGCAGTTCTTC	CASSASGSPYNEQFF
-	-	TRBV5-5	TRBJ1-1	TGTGCCAGCAGCAGATTCAGTGTGAACACTGAAGCTTTCTTT	CASSRFSVNTEAFF
-	-	TRBV4-3	TRBJ1-4	TGCGCCAGCAGCCAACGACCAGGGTATGAAAAACTGTTTTTT	CASSQRPGYEKLFF
-	TRBD2	TRBV6-2/TRBV6-3	TRBJ2-1	TGTGCCAGCAGTTGGACTAGTGGTATCGATGAGCAGTTCTTC	CASSWTSGIDEQFF